Detailed here is one T cell receptor (beta chain). Its target is not known. This specimen comes from a study of vaccination effects on CD4 cells after COVID-19. Expansion with viral peptide pools was applied to antigen-specific CD4+ T cells by the ViraFEST assay prior to sequencing. Following culture for around 10 days, CD4+ T cells were isolated. V dropped 3 bases and J dropped 4 bases, with 7 bases sitting between them. Germline values: CDR1 KGHSH, CDR2 LQKENI. The CDR3 covers 13 residues. The repertoire was sequenced with immunoSEQ multiplex PCR; TCRdb's copy has only in-frame clones and lacks some. The sample lists approximately 30,000 clones, approximately 61% occurring once.

Sample: CD4+ T cells from PBMCs cultured with HCoV-229E spike peptides, taken before COVID-19 vaccination. This chain joins TRBV18 and TRBJ1-5; tentatively, D is TRBD1 (5 bases). This receptor was taken from a human donor who received a COVID-19 vaccine. CDR3 protein: CASSPGQNQPQHF. The CDR3 DNA reads TGTGCCAGCTCACCCGGACAAAATCAGCCCCAGCATTTT.